One sample yielded the 12 T cell receptor beta chains listed below, sequenced in a study of cytomegalovirus exposure and HLA in healthy donors. Primers included in the PCR were 60 Vbeta and 13 Jbeta primers. Sequenced by immunoSEQ multiplex PCR; TCRdb stores in-frame clones only, minus some. The sample comprises around 170,000 clones, around 84% of which are singletons, and about 2.6% rests with the top ten. Source material: PBMCs. Receptor source: a woman in her forties or fifties in good health and CMV-seropositive.

This chain links TRBV5-6 with TRBJ2-2, with D possibly TRBD1 on 6 matching bases. V was clipped by 4 bases and J by 6 bases, with 13 bases between them. There are 14 residues in the CDR3. Germline CDR1 reads SGHDT; CDR2 reads YYEEEE. CDR3 region: CASSDLQGSGELFF. CDR3 DNA: TGTGCCAGCAGCGATCTACAGGGATCCGGGGAGCTGTTTTTT. The whole variable domain, filled in from reference TRBV5-6 and TRBJ2-2, reads DAGVTQSPTHLIKTRGQQVTLRCSPKSGHDTVSWYQQALGQGPQFIFQYYEEEERQRGNFPDRFSGHQFPNYSSELNVNALLLGDSALYLCASSDLQGSGELFFGEGSRLTVL.

With regard to this clone: Germline is not matched at one junction end, which may reflect a read error. The chain is built from TRBV9 and TRBJ2-7; 7 nucleotides line up with TRBD1. This CDR3 comprises 14 residues. Germline V gene sequence: CDR1 SGDLS, CDR2 YYNGEE. The CDR3 region has the DNA TGTGCCAGCAGCGCCCGACAGGGTCCCTACAAGCAGTACTTC. This sequence encodes CASSARQGPYKQYF.

The rearrangement joins TRBV9 to TRBJ2-2; tentative D call: TRBD2 (6 bases). CDR1 SGDLS and CDR2 YYNGEE come from the germline V gene. V dropped 3 bases and J dropped 7 bases, with 22 bases sitting between them. This CDR3 has 17 residues. CDR3 DNA: TGTGCCAGCAGCGCGCCGGCGGAGGGCTCGCAGAGCGGGGAGCTGTTTTTT. It translates to CASSAPAEGSQSGELFF.

The rearrangement uses TRBV15 and TRBJ1-4; no firm D call. CDR3 length: 13 amino acids. Trimming removed 5 bases from V and 0 bases from J, with 4 bases in between. The germline CDR1 and CDR2 sequences are LNHNV and YYDKDF (reference sequence). DNA for the CDR3: TGTGCCACCAGCGAGGCAACTAATGAAAAACTGTTTTTT. Protein product: CATSEATNEKLFF.

This chain uses TRBV9 with TRBJ2-3; the D is unclear. Per germline, CDR1 SGDLS and CDR2 YYNGEE. Deletions cut 0 bases from V and 0 bases from J, with 23 bases between. This CDR3 is 20 amino acids long. The CDR3 DNA sequence: TGTGCCAGCAGCGTAGCAGGCAGGCCATTACCTTTTACTAGCACAGATACGCAGTATTTT. Translating gives CASSVAGRPLPFTSTDTQYF.

The CDR3 DNA follows: TGTGCCAGCAAGGGGGCCAGGACAGATACGCAGTATTTT. Translation gives CASKGARTDTQYF. The chain combines TRBV2 with TRBJ2-3, with 7 nucleotides matching TRBD1. Germline CDR1 and CDR2: SNHLY and FYNNEI. The CDR3 contains 13 residues. V shed 7 bases, J shed 3 bases, and the junction held 4 bases outside the gene matches.

The chain employs TRBV30 and TRBJ1-1, with D possibly being TRBD1 (5 bases). Germline CDR1 reads GTSNPN; CDR2 reads SVGIG (reference sequence). The CDR3 runs 13 residues. The V end lost 2 bases, the J end lost 1 base, and 8 bases lay between the germline ends. The CDR3 DNA follows: TGTGCCTGGAGTAAGGGGCCGAACACTGAAGCTTTCTTT. As protein: CAWSKGPNTEAFF.

The rearrangement joins TRBV7-8 to TRBJ2-1; a possible D gene is TRBD2 (6 bases). The CDR3 has 16 residues. Germline CDR1 SGHVS, CDR2 FQNEAQ. The V end was cut by 1 base, the J end by 2 bases, with 12 bases between. The CDR3: CASSLVFLATYNEQFF. CDR3 in DNA: TGTGCCAGCAGCTTAGTTTTCCTAGCGACCTACAATGAGCAGTTCTTC.

CDR3 sequence: CASSLDLGPGSQETQYF. Written as DNA, the CDR3 is TGTGCCAGCAGCTTGGATCTGGGGCCCGGGTCCCAGGAGACCCAGTACTTC. V usage is TRBV5-4 and J usage is TRBJ2-5; perhaps TRBD1 as D (5 bases). The germline V gene encodes CDR1 SGHNT and CDR2 YYREEE (reference sequence). This CDR3 has 17 amino acids. V was pared by 0 bases and J by 5 bases, with 20 bases between.

This clone was observed a single time. The J gene is TRBJ2-1, the V gene TRBV5-1; 10 positions agree with TRBD1. The germline V gene encodes CDR1 SGHRS and CDR2 YFSETQ. The CDR3 has 14 residues. The V segment lost 2 bases and the J segment 6 bases; nucleotides outside the gene matches: 2. CDR3 region: CASSFWTGGNEQFF. In DNA, the CDR3 is TGCGCCAGCAGCTTCTGGACAGGGGGCAATGAGCAGTTCTTC.

The chain is built from TRBV19 and TRBJ2-7; D perhaps matches TRBD1 (6 bases). V was pared by 0 bases and J by 1 base, with 13 bases between. Germline CDR1 reads LNHDA; CDR2 reads SQIVND (reference sequence). The CDR3 is 16 residues long. CDR3 region: CASSIEGRGPSYEQYF. CDR3 coding DNA: TGTGCCAGTAGTATAGAGGGCAGGGGACCATCCTACGAGCAGTACTTC.

This chain joins TRBV7-2 and TRBJ2-7; a possible D gene is TRBD2 (6 bases). Germline V gene lookup returns CDR1 SGHTA and CDR2 FQGNSA. Trimming cost V 3 bases and J 4 bases, with 16 bases left between them. The CDR3 covers 15 residues. The CDR3 DNA is TGTGCCAGCAGCTTGCGGGTCTTGGGGACTTACGAGCAGTACTTC. Translation: CASSLRVLGTYEQYF.